This TCR beta chain came from a study of blood T cell repertoires in COVID-19. Study-wide background: The United States, Italy and Spain were the sources of the acute and convalescent COVID-19 samples. PBMCs, B-cell-depleted T cells, or T cells were the source of the cDNA or gDNA that made up the material.

Seattle-derived patients entered the study during active infection and were followed longitudinally. From germline, CDR1 is SGHTA and CDR2 FQGTGA. Trimming took off 2 bases at V and 4 bases at J, with 6 bases between the two ends. The CDR3 is made up of 13 amino acids. Measured with immunoSEQ multiplex PCR; TCRdb has only the in-frame clones, and not every one. In the table there are roughly 410,000 clones, about 89% of which are singletons. The TCR originated in an older woman with COVID-19, enrolled during active disease. Source material: peripheral blood. The chain has TRBV7-3 and TRBJ1-5; TRBD1 is a possible D gene (6 bases). CDR3 sequence reads: CASSLQGNQPQHF. CDR3 DNA: TGTGCCAGCAGCTTACAGGGGAATCAGCCCCAGCATTTT.